The TCR beta chain under discussion was sequenced for a study of cytomegalovirus exposure and HLA in healthy donors. Researchers ran the PCR with 60 Vbeta and 13 Jbeta primers. Only in-frame clones appear in the TCRdb table, and some are missing; sequencing was by immunoSEQ multiplex PCR. The sample has under 90,000 clones; 60% to 70% are singletons. Germline trimming cut 0 bases from V and 4 bases from J; bases unmatched to any gene: 4. Per the germline V gene, CDR1 is SGHTS and CDR2 is YDEGEE. The CDR3 extends over 15 amino acids. The source of this sequence is a man aged 40-49 years in good health and CMV-seropositive. Sequencing input: PBMCs. This chain joins TRBV5-8 and TRBJ1-5, with 7 positions matching TRBD1. The CDR3 here is CASSLGGTVNQPQHF. The CDR3 DNA reads as TGTGCCAGCAGCTTGGGAGGGACAGTTAATCAGCCCCAGCATTTT.